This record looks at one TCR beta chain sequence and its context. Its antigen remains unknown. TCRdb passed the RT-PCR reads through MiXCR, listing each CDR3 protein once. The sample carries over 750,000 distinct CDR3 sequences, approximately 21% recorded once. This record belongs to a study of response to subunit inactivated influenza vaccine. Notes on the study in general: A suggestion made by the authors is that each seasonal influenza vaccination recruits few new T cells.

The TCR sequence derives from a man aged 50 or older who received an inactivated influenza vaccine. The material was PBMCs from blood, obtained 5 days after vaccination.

The CDR3 reads CASSLEPGPGSNQPQHF. CDR3 DNA: TGCGCCAGCAGCTTGGAGCCGGGTCCCGGTAGTAATCAGCCCCAGCATTTT. The chain links TRBV5-1 to TRBJ1-5; the D is unclear. Trimming left V 0 bases short and J 4 bases short, with 17 bases between. The V gene's germline CDR1 is SGHRS and CDR2 YFSETQ. This CDR3 is 17 amino acids long.